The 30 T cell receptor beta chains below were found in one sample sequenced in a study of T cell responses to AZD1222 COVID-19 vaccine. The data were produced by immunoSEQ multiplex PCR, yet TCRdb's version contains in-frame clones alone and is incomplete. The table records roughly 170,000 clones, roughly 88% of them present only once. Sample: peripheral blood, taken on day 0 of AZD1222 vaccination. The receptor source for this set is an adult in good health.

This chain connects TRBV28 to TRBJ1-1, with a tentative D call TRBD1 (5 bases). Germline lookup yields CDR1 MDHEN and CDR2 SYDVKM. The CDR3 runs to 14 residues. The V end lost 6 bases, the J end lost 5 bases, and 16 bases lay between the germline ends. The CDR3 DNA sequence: TGTGCCAGCAGGCTCGGGGGGGGAACAACTGAAGCTTTCTTT. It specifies CASRLGGGTTEAFF.

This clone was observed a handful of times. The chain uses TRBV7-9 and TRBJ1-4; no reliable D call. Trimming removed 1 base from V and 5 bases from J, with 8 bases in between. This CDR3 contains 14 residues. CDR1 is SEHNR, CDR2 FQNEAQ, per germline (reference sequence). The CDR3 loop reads CASSLGVGNEKLFF. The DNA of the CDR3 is TGTGCCAGCAGCTTAGGGGTTGGAAATGAAAAACTGTTTTTT.

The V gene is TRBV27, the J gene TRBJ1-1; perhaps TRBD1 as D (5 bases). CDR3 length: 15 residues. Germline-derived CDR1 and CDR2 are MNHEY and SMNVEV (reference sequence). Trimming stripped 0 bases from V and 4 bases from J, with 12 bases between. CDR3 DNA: TGTGCCAGCAGTTTATCGTCTAGGGGTAGCACTGAAGCTTTCTTT. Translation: CASSLSSRGSTEAFF.

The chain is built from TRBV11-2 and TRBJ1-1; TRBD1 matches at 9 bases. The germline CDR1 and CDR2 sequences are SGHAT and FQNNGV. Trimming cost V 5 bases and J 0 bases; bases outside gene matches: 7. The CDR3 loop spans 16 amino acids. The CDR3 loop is CASSPRTGVLNTEAFF. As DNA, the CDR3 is TGTGCCAGCAGCCCCCGGACAGGGGTGTTGAACACTGAAGCTTTCTTT.

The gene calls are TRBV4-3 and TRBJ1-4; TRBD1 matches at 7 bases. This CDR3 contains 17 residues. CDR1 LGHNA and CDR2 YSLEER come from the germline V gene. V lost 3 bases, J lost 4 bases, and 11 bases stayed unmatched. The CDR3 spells CASSQRLEGALNEKLFF. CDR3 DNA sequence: TGCGCCAGCAGCCAGCGCCTTGAGGGGGCCCTTAATGAAAAACTGTTTTTT.

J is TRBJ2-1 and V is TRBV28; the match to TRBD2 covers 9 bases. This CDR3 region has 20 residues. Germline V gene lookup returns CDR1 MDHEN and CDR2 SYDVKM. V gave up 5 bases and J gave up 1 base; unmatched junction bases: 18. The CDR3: CASSPWVAGVPILSYNEQFF. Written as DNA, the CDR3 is TGTGCCAGCAGTCCCTGGGTAGCGGGAGTCCCCATCTTGTCCTACAATGAGCAGTTCTTC.

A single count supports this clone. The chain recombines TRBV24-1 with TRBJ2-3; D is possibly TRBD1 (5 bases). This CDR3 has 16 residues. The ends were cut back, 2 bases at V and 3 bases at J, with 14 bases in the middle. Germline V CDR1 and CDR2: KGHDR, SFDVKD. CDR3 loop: CATSDSLQAITDTQYF. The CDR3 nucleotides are TGTGCCACCAGTGATTCGCTACAGGCTATAACAGATACGCAGTATTTT.

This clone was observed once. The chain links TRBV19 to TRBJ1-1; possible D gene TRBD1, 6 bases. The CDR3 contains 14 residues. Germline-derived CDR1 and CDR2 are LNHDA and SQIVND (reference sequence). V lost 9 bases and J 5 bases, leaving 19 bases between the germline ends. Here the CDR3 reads CASLSPQGLTEAFF. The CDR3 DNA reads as TGTGCCAGCCTTTCTCCCCAGGGGTTGACTGAAGCTTTCTTT.

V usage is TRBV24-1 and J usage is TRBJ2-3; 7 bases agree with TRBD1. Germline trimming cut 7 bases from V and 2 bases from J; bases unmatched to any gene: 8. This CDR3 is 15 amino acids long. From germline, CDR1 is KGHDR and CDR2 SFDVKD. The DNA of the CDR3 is TGTGCCACCAGCCGCGGACAGGTATTCACAGATACGCAGTATTTT. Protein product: CATSRGQVFTDTQYF.

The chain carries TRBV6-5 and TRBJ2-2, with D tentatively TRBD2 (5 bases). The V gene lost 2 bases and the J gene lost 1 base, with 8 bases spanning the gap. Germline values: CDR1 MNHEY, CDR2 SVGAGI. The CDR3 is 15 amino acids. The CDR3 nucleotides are TGTGCCAGCAGTTACCGGGCGGGGAACACCGGGGAGCTGTTTTTT. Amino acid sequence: CASSYRAGNTGELFF.

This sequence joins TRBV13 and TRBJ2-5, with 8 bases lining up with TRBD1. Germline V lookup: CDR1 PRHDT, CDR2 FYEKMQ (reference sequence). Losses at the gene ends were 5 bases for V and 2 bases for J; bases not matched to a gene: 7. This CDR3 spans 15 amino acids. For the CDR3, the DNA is TGTGCCAGCAGCACAAACCGACAGGGGCAAGAGACCCAGTACTTC. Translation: CASSTNRQGQETQYF.

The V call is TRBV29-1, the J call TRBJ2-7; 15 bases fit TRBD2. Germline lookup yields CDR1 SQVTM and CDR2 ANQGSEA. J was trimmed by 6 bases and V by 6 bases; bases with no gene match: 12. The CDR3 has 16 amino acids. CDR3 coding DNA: TGCAGCGTCGTACCGGGACTAGCGGGAGGCCTCGGCGAGCAGTACTTC. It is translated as CSVVPGLAGGLGEQYF.

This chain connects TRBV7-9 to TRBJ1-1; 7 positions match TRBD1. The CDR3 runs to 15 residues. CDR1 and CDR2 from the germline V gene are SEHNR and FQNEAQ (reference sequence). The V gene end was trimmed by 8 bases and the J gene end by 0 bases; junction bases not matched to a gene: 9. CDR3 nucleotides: TGTGCCAGCGTCCGGGACAGAATTATGAACACTGAAGCTTTCTTT. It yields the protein CASVRDRIMNTEAFF.

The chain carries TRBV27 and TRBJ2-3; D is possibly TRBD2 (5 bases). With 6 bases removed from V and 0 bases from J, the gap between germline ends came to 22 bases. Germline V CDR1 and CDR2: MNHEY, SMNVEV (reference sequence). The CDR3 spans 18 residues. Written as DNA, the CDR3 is TGTGCCAGCAGCCGTCAAGGACTGACTTCCGCTAGCACAGATACGCAGTATTTT. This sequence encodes CASSRQGLTSASTDTQYF.

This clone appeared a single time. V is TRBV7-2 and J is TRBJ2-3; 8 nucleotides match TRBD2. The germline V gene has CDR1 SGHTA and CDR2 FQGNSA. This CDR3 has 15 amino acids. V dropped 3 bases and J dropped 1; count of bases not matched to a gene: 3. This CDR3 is CASSFLLAGTDTQYF. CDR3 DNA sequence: TGTGCCAGCAGCTTTCTACTAGCGGGCACAGATACGCAGTATTTT.

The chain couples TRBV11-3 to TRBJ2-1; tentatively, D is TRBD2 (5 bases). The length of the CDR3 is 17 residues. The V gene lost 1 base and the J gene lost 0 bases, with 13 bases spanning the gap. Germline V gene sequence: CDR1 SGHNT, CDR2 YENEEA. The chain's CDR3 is CASSLARGQSSYNEQFF. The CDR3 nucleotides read TGTGCCAGCAGCTTAGCCCGCGGGCAGAGCTCCTACAATGAGCAGTTCTTC.

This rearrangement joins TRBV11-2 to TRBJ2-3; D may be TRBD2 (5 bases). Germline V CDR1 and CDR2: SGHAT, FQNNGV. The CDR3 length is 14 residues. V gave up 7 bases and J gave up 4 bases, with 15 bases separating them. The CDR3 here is CASTPVAGADTQYF. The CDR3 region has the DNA TGTGCCAGCACTCCGGTGGCCGGGGCAGATACGCAGTATTTT.

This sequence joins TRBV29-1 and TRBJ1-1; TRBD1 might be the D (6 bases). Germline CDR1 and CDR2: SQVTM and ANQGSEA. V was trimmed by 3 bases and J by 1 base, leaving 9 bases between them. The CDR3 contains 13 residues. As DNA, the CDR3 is TGCAGCGTTGACCCAGGGGAGAACACTGAAGCTTTCTTT. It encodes CSVDPGENTEAFF.

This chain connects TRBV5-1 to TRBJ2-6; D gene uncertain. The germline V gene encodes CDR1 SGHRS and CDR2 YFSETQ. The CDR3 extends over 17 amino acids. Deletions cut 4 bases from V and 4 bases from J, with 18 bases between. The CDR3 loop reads CASSEGISFYGANVLTF. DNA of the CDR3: TGCGCCAGCAGCGAAGGGATTAGCTTTTACGGGGCCAACGTCCTGACTTTC.

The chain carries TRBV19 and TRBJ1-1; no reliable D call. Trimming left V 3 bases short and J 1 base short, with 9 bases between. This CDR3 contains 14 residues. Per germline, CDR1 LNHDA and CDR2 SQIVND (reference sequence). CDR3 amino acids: CASSIGTPNTEAFF. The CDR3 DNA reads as TGTGCCAGTAGTATCGGAACACCGAACACTGAAGCTTTCTTT.

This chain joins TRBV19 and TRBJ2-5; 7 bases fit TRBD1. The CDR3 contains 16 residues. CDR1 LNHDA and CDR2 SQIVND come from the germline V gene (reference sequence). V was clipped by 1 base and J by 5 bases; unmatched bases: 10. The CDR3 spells CASSIGLRQGKETQYF. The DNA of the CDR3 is TGTGCCAGTAGTATAGGCCTCCGACAGGGAAAGGAGACCCAGTACTTC.

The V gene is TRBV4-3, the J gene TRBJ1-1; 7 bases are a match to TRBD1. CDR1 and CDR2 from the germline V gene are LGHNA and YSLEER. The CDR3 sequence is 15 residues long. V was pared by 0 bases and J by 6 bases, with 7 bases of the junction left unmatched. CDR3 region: CASSQEQRDSSEAFF. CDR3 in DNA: TGCGCCAGCAGCCAAGAACAAAGGGACAGTTCTGAAGCTTTCTTT.

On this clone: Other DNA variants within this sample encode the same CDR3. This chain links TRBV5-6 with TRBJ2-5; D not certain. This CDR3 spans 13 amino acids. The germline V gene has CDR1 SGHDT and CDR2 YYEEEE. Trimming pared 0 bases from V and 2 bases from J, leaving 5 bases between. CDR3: CASSLGQQETQYF. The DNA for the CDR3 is TGTGCCAGCAGCTTGGGGCAGCAAGAGACCCAGTACTTC.

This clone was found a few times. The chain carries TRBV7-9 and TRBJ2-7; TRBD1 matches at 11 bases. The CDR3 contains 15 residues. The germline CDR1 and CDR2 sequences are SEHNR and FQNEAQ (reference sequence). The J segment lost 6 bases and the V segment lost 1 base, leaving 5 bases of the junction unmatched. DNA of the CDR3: TGTGCCAGCAGCTTAGACCGGACAGGGGGCGGCGAGCAGTACTTC. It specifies CASSLDRTGGGEQYF.

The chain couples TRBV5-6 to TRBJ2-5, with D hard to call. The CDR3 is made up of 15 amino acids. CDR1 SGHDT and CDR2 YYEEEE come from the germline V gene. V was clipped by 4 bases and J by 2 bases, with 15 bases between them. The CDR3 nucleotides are TGTGCCAGCAGCGCGGCCGTTATTATACAAGAGACCCAGTACTTC. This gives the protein CASSAAVIIQETQYF.

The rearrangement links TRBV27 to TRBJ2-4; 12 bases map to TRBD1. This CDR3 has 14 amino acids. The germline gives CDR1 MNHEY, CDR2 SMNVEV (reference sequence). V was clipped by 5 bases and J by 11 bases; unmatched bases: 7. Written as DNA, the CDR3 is TGTGCCAGCAGTGATATGGGACAGGGGGCGGTTCAGTACTTC. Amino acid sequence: CASSDMGQGAVQYF.

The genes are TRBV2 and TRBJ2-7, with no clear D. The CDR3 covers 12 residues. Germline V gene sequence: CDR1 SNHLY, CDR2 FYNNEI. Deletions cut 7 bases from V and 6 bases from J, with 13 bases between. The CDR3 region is CASIYSLFEQYF. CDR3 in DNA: TGTGCCAGCATTTACTCGCTCTTCGAGCAGTACTTC. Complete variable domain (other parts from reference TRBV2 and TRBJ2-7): EPEVTQTPSHQVTQMGQEVILRCVPISNHLYFYWYRQILGQKVEFLVSFYNNEISEKSEIFDDQFSVERPDGSNFTLKIRSTKLEDSAMYFCASIYSLFEQYFGPGTRLTVT.

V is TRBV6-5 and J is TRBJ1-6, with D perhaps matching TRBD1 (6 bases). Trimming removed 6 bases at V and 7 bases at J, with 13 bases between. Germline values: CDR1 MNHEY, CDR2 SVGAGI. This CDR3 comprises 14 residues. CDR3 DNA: TGTGCCAGCAGAACGGACAGACCCAATTCACCCCTCCACTTT. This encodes CASRTDRPNSPLHF.

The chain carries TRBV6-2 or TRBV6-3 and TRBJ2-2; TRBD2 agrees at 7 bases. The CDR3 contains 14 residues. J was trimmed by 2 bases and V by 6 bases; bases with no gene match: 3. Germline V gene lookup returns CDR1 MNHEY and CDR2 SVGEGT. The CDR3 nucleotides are TGTGCCAGCAGCCGGGGGGTAAACACCGGGGAGCTGTTTTTT. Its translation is CASSRGVNTGELFF.

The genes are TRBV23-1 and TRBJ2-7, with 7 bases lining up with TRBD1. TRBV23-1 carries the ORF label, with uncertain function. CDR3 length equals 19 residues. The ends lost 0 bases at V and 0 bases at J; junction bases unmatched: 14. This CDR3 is CASSQSSDRAPIPSYEQYF. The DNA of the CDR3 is TGCGCCAGCAGTCAATCTTCTGACAGGGCCCCAATCCCCTCCTACGAGCAGTACTTC.